Below, 26 T cell receptor beta chains from the same sample are listed, as sequenced in a study of human CD8 memory T cell subsets. UMI-labeled 5' RACE produced the TCR beta libraries. TCRdb reprocessed the 5' RACE reads; each CDR3 protein has one entry and no DNA is given. The sample table sets out 6,500 to 7,000 distinct CDR3 sequences. Material: CD8+ T cells from PBMCs. The source is a human donor in good health.

The chain employs TRBV9 and TRBJ1-1; as DNA is missing, the TRBD1 call by TCRdb cannot be tested. Germline values: CDR1 SGDLS, CDR2 YYNGEE. The CDR3 extends over 14 amino acids. CDR3: CASSVLQGSTEAFF.

This chain joins TRBV12-3 or TRBV12-4 and TRBJ2-1; absent DNA, TCRdb's TRBD1 call cannot be checked. The CDR3 totals 15 residues. The CDR3: CASSRGQGVYNEQFF.

The V and J genes are TRBV19 and TRBJ2-1; as DNA is missing, the TRBD2 call by TCRdb cannot be tested. In germline, CDR1 is LNHDA, CDR2 SQIVND (reference sequence). The CDR3 covers 14 residues. This chain's CDR3 is CASSATSGTNEQFF.

The chain recombines TRBV30 with TRBJ1-2. CDR3 length equals 13 residues. Germline lookup yields CDR1 GTSNPN and CDR2 SVGIG (reference sequence). The CDR3 here is CAWSDAISYGYTF.

The V and J genes are TRBV20-1 and TRBJ2-7; TCRdb's assignment of TRBD2 cannot be checked, as there is no DNA. The germline gives CDR1 DFQATT, CDR2 SNEGSKA (reference sequence). The CDR3 totals 15 residues. The CDR3 sequence: CSARDRALNSYEQYF.

This clonotype is classed as medium-sized by frequency. The chain has TRBV28 and TRBJ2-7; there is no DNA to check the TCRdb D call of TRBD2. CDR1 and CDR2 (germline): MDHEN, SYDVKM. The CDR3 runs to 13 residues. CDR3 sequence: CASSLEGSYEQYF.

V usage is TRBV5-4 and J usage is TRBJ2-1; TCRdb reports TRBD2, a call that lacks DNA to check it against. This CDR3 region has 15 residues. Germline V gene sequence: CDR1 SGHNT, CDR2 YYREEE (reference sequence). CDR3 residues: CASSLGLAGNNEQFF.

The J gene is TRBJ1-4, the V gene TRBV11-2; TCRdb gives TRBD1 as the D gene, but with no DNA this cannot be confirmed. The CDR3 contains 13 residues. Germline V gene sequence: CDR1 SGHAT, CDR2 FQNNGV. CDR3 region: CASSGTAREKLFF.

The J gene is TRBJ2-3, the V gene TRBV27; TCRdb's assignment of TRBD1 cannot be checked, as there is no DNA. Germline V lookup: CDR1 MNHEY, CDR2 SMNVEV (reference sequence). CDR3 length equals 14 residues. The CDR3 region is CASRVGLGTDTQYF.

This clonotype is deemed medium-sized (0.01 to 0.1%) by its frequency. The chain employs TRBV9 and TRBJ2-7; no DNA is available, so the TRBD2 call from TCRdb remains unchecked. The CDR3 has 14 amino acids. In germline, CDR1 is SGDLS, CDR2 YYNGEE. The CDR3 protein is CASKWRLPTYEQYF.

The chain recombines TRBV6-6 with TRBJ1-1; checking the TCRdb D call of TRBD1 is not possible without DNA. This CDR3 contains 16 residues. Germline CDR1 is MNHNY and CDR2 is SVGAGI (reference sequence). Here the CDR3 reads CASSYSIEGADTEAFF.

This rearrangement joins TRBV11-2 to TRBJ2-5; TCRdb's D call of TRBD2 is untestable without DNA. Germline CDR1 reads SGHAT; CDR2 reads FQNNGV. This CDR3 contains 13 residues. The CDR3 region is CASSPGTKETQYF. The complete variable domain, with remaining parts taken from reference TRBV11-2 and TRBJ2-5, reads EAGVAQSPRYKIIEKRQSVAFWCNPISGHATLYWYQQILGQGPKLLIQFQNNGVVDDSQLPKDRFSAERLKGVDSTLKIQPAKLEDSAVYLCASSPGTKETQYFGPGTRLLVL.

The rearrangement links TRBV27 to TRBJ2-5; without DNA, the TCRdb call of TRBD1 cannot be checked. Germline-derived CDR1 and CDR2 are MNHEY and SMNVEV (reference sequence). The CDR3 contains 14 residues. CDR3 protein: CASSPTGAEETQYF.

V usage is TRBV7-8 and J usage is TRBJ2-7; the D call from TCRdb, TRBD2, cannot be confirmed without DNA. In germline, CDR1 is SGHVS, CDR2 FQNEAQ. The CDR3 is 14 residues long. This CDR3 is CASSLISGSYEQYF.

In terms of frequency, this clonotype is medium-sized (0.01 to 0.1%). The chain has TRBV30 and TRBJ1-1. The CDR3 has 13 amino acids. Germline V gives CDR1 GTSNPN, CDR2 SVGIG (reference sequence). The CDR3 sequence is CAWISGRLGEAFF.

Its frequency marks this clonotype as medium-sized. V is TRBV2 and J is TRBJ1-1; without DNA, the TCRdb call of TRBD1 cannot be checked. The CDR3 totals 12 residues. Germline V gene lookup returns CDR1 SNHLY and CDR2 FYNNEI. CDR3 residues: CATAWTGTEAFF.

The chain combines TRBV20-1 with TRBJ2-1; TCRdb selects TRBD2, and the lack of DNA leaves this call unchecked. The CDR3 length is 16 residues. The germline CDR1 and CDR2 sequences are DFQATT and SNEGSKA (reference sequence). This CDR3 reads CSARDRASGGYNEQFF.

The V and J genes are TRBV7-8 and TRBJ1-1. The germline gives CDR1 SGHVS, CDR2 FQNEAQ. The CDR3 has 13 residues. CDR3 sequence: CASSLSENTEAFF. Filled out from reference TRBV7-8 and TRBJ1-1, the complete variable domain reads GAGVSQSPRYKVAKRGQDVALRCDPISGHVSLFWYQQALGQGPEFLTYFQNEAQLDKSGLPSDRFFAERPEGSVSTLKIQRTQQEDSAVYLCASSLSENTEAFFGQGTRLTVV.

The chain carries TRBV6-5 and TRBJ2-2; there is no DNA to check the TCRdb D call of TRBD1. The germline V gene has CDR1 MNHEY and CDR2 SVGAGI. The CDR3 length is 15 residues. This chain's CDR3 is CASSFGQGNTGELFF.

J is TRBJ2-4 and V is TRBV7-3; the TCRdb call, TRBD1, lacks DNA for checking. The CDR3 length is 15 residues. Germline CDR1 is SGHTA and CDR2 is FQGTGA. The CDR3 spells CASGIQGRLENIQYF.

The V call is TRBV19, the J call TRBJ2-2; TCRdb proposes TRBD2, but this gene call is untestable without DNA. CDR1 is LNHDA, CDR2 SQIVND, per germline (reference sequence). This CDR3 has 15 residues. The CDR3 sequence: CASTQGGLGTGELFF.

The chain carries TRBV28 and TRBJ1-4; there is no DNA to check the TCRdb D call of TRBD1. The CDR3 has 17 residues. CDR1 and CDR2 from the germline V gene are MDHEN and SYDVKM. The CDR3 loop is CASSRRLRTGRDEKLFF.

This sequence joins TRBV28 and TRBJ2-5; with no DNA, the TCRdb D assignment of TRBD1 cannot be verified. The CDR3 covers 15 residues. From germline, CDR1 is MDHEN and CDR2 SYDVKM. The chain's CDR3 is CASSSMGRPDRTQYF.

V usage is TRBV29-1 and J usage is TRBJ2-7; there is no DNA to check the TCRdb D call of TRBD1. The CDR3 is made up of 12 amino acids. Germline V gene sequence: CDR1 SQVTM, CDR2 ANQGSEA. The CDR3 protein is CSVGQVSYEQYF.

By frequency, this clonotype is medium-sized (0.01 to 0.1%). The V and J genes are TRBV19 and TRBJ2-1; the D gene TCRdb calls, TRBD1, cannot be checked with no DNA. The CDR3 extends over 15 amino acids. The germline V gene encodes CDR1 LNHDA and CDR2 SQIVND (reference sequence). The CDR3 region is CASSIRGASYNEQFF. Supplemented by reference TRBV19 and TRBJ2-1, the full variable domain reads DGGITQSPKYLFRKEGQNVTLSCEQNLNHDAMYWYRQDPGQGLRLIYYSQIVNDFQKGDIAEGYSVSREKKESFPLTVTSAQKNPTAFYLCASSIRGASYNEQFFGPGTRLTVL.

This chain links TRBV27 with TRBJ2-4; TCRdb lists TRBD1, though no DNA is available to test this call. The CDR3 extends over 13 amino acids. Looked up from germline, CDR1 is MNHEY and CDR2 is SMNVEV (reference sequence). The CDR3 spells CASRPTRGNIQYF.